This T cell receptor beta chain comes out of a study of shared clonotypes between healthy human individuals. Study-wide context: Plates per donor: three CD4 naive, three CD4 memory, two CD8 naive, one CD8 memory.

General study results and limits: The authors expected sequencing depth to affect clonotype sharing among donors. Even with large depth, rarefaction showed that sorted-subset sequencing was incomplete. Tissues were not sampled, only blood, and their repertoires likely differ.

Per the germline V gene, CDR1 is GTSNPN and CDR2 is SVGIG (reference sequence). With 4 bases removed from V and 2 bases from J, the gap between germline ends came to 9 bases. This CDR3 comprises 12 residues. Notes on this clone: Its specificity is not known.

Here immunoSEQ multiplex PCR was the method, and the copy in TCRdb shows in-frame clones only, minus some. The data contain roughly 1,100,000 clones, about 75% of them singletons. The sequencing sample was made of memory CD4+ T cells sorted from blood. Subset defined: CD45RA-negative fraction. The receptor was isolated from a man between 18 and 29 years old in good health. The chain recombines TRBV30 with TRBJ2-7, with unresolved D. CDR3 residues: CAWNLVAYEQYF. The CDR3 nucleotides read TGTGCCTGGAATTTGGTTGCCTACGAGCAGTACTTC.